This TCR beta chain comes out of a study of blood T cells in healthy people across ages. Study outcomes and limitations: Fewer expanded clones and more diversity marked long-lived versus aged donors. Expanded clonotype changes were possibly confounded by unknown donor CMV status.

For the second PCR, which ran for 7 to 11 cycles, a sample-barcoded 5' primer and a J-beta primer mix were used. Each cDNA molecule received a tag from a template-switch adaptor that had 12 random nucleotides. TCRdb reprocessed the 5' RACE reads with MiXCR, giving one entry per CDR3 protein. This sample carries roughly 1,500,000 distinct CDR3 sequences, about 43% of them seen once, and the ten largest clones take roughly 7.9%. Note on this clonotype: Its antigen is not identified.

V was shortened by 5 bases and J by 0 bases, with 10 bases between the two germline ends. CDR1 and CDR2 from the germline V gene are MNHNY and SVGAGI (reference sequence). The CDR3 is 15 residues long. V and J are TRBV6-6 and TRBJ1-4; TRBD1 is a possible D gene (5 bases). This clonotype was sampled from a woman aged 18-29 years in good health. The source material was blood. CDR3 sequence (DNA): TGTGCCAGCAGTCGGGGACCCCCAACTAATGAAAAACTGTTTTTT. It codes for CASSRGPPTNEKLFF.